What follows are 7 T cell receptor beta chains derived from one specimen sequenced in a study of radiotherapy plus CTLA-4 blockade in lung cancer. Assay: immunoSEQ multiplex PCR; the TCRdb copy retains only in-frame clones and omits some. The table includes 85,000 to 120,000 clones, more than 75% detected once. The sequencing here drew on peripheral blood, taken from a patient treated with radiotherapy plus ipilimumab. These receptors came from a human donor with non-small cell lung cancer that progressed on radiotherapy plus ipilimumab. Some clones in this sample may be carry-over from other donors' samples.

The rearrangement joins TRBV4-3 to TRBJ2-5, with 12 bases that match TRBD2. Germline V lookup: CDR1 LGHNA, CDR2 YSLEER. J lost 1 base, V lost 1 base, and 1 base had no gene match. This CDR3 spans 16 amino acids. CDR3 region: CASSQVTSGGQETQYF. The CDR3 region has the DNA TGCGCCAGCAGCCAAGTGACTAGCGGGGGCCAAGAGACCCAGTACTTC.

The chain employs TRBV2 and TRBJ2-7; D might be TRBD1 (5 bases). V was trimmed by 6 bases and J by 5 bases, leaving 8 bases between them. This CDR3 has 11 amino acids. Germline V gives CDR1 SNHLY, CDR2 FYNNEI. The CDR3 is CASSWTHEQYF. In DNA form, the CDR3 reads TGTGCCAGCAGCTGGACACACGAGCAGTACTTC. The full variable domain, its missing parts supplied by reference TRBV2 and TRBJ2-7, is EPEVTQTPSHQVTQMGQEVILRCVPISNHLYFYWYRQILGQKVEFLVSFYNNEISEKSEIFDDQFSVERPDGSNFTLKIRSTKLEDSAMYFCASSWTHEQYFGPGTRLTVT.

The chain recombines TRBV5-1 with TRBJ2-3; 12 nucleotides line up with TRBD2. Germline CDR1 and CDR2: SGHRS and YFSETQ. V shed 3 bases, J shed 4 bases, and the junction held 6 bases outside the gene matches. This CDR3 contains 16 residues. The CDR3 is CASSYTSGGSADTQYF. The CDR3 nucleotides read TGCGCCAGCAGCTATACTAGCGGGGGGAGCGCAGATACGCAGTATTTT.

J is TRBJ2-2 and V is TRBV21-1; whether TRBD1, the table's D call, matches the DNA was not checked. TRBV21-1 is an annotated pseudogene. The CDR3 is 19 amino acids. Here the CDR3 reads CASSKVGYPGLWAAGELFF. The CDR3, as DNA: TGTGCCAGCAGCAAAGTCGGCTATCCAGGGCTGTGGGCGGCCGGGGAGCTGTTTTTT.

The J gene is TRBJ2-5, the V gene TRBV7-6, with 7 bases identical to TRBD1. Germline CDR1 reads SGHVS; CDR2 reads FNYEAQ. Losses at the gene ends were 5 bases for V and 1 base for J; bases not matched to a gene: 7. The CDR3 spans 15 residues. The CDR3 here is CASSRGQAFQETQYF. The CDR3, as DNA: TGTGCCAGCAGCCGCGGACAGGCCTTCCAAGAGACCCAGTACTTC.

V usage is TRBV7-3 and J usage is TRBJ2-1; possible D gene TRBD2, 6 bases. Germline CDR1 reads SGHTA; CDR2 reads FQGTGA. This CDR3 region has 16 residues. V was pared by 2 bases and J by 0 bases, with 11 bases between. The CDR3 region has the DNA TGTGCCAGCAGCTTAGGGCGGGGAAGCTCCTACAATGAGCAGTTCTTC. It specifies CASSLGRGSSYNEQFF.

The chain is built from TRBV9 and TRBJ2-1; TRBD2 matches 7 bases. Germline-derived CDR1 and CDR2 are SGDLS and YYNGEE. J gave up 3 bases and V 1 base, and 4 bases lay outside the gene matches. CDR3 length: 15 amino acids. In DNA form, the CDR3 reads TGTGCCAGCAGCGTAATTCGCGGGGGCTACAATGAGCAGTTCTTC. Translating it yields CASSVIRGGYNEQFF.